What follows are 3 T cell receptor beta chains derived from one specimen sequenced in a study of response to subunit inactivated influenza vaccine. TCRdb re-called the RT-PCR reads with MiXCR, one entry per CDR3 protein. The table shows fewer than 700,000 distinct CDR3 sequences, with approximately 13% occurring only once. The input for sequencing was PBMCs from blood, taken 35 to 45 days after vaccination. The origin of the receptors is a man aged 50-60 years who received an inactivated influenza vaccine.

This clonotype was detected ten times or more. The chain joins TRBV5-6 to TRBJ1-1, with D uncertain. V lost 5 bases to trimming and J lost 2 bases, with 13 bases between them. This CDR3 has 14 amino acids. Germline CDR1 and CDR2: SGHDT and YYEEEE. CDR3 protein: CASSFYSRNTEAFF. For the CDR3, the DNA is TGTGCCAGCAGTTTTTACTCCCGCAACACTGAAGCTTTCTTT.

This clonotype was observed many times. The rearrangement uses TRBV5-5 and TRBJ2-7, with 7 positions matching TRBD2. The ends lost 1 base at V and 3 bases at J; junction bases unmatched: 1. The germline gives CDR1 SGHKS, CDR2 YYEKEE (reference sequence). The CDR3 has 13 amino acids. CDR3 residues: CASSLRTSYEQYF. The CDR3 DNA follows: TGTGCCAGCAGCTTGAGGACTAGCTACGAGCAGTACTTC.

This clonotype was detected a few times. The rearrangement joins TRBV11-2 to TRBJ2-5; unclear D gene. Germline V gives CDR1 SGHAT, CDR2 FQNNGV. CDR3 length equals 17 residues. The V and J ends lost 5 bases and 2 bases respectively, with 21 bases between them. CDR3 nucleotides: TGTGCCAGCAGCCCCCAAGGCAGGAGACACCCGCAAGAGACCCAGTACTTC. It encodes CASSPQGRRHPQETQYF.